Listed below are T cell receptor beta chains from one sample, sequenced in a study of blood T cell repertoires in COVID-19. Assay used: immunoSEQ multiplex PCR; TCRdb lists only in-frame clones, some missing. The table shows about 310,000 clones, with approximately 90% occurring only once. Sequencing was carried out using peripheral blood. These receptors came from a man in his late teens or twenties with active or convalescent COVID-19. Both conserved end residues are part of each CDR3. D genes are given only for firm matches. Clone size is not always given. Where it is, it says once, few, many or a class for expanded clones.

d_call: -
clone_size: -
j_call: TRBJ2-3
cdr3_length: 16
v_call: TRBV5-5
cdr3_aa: CASSLPPGGGTDTQYF
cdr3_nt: TGTGCCAGCAGCTTGCCTCCCGGGGGTGGCACAGATACGCAGTATTTT

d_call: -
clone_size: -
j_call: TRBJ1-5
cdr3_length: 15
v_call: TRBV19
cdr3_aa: CASSIGGQNHQPQHF
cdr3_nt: TGTGCCAGTAGTATAGGGGGCCAGAACCATCAGCCCCAGCATTTT

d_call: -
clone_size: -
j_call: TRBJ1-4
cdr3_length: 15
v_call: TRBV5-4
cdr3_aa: CASSLRRDRSEKLFF
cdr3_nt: TGTGCCAGCAGCTTGAGACGAGATAGGAGTGAAAAACTGTTTTTT

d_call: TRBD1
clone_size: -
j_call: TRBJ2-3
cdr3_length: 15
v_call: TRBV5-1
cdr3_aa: CASSSRQGTTDTQYF
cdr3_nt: TGCGCCAGCAGCAGTAGACAGGGTACGACAGATACGCAGTATTTT

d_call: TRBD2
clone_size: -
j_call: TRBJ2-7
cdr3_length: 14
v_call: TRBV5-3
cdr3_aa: CARSLELAGKKQYF
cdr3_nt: TGTGCCAGAAGCTTGGAACTAGCGGGGAAAAAGCAGTACTTC

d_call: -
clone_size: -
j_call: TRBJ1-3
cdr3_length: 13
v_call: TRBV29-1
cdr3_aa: CSVRDRFGNTIYF
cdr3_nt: TGCAGCGTCAGAGACAGGTTTGGAAACACCATATATTTT

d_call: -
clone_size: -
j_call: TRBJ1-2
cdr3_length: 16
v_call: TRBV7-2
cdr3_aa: CASSLERVVANYGYTF
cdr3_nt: TGTGCCAGCAGCTTAGAGCGGGTTGTGGCTAACTATGGCTACACCTTC

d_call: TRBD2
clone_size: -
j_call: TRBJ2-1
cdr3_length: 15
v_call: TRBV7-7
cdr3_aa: CASSLTSGDYNEQFF
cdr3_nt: TGTGCCAGCAGCTTAACTAGCGGGGATTACAATGAGCAGTTCTTC

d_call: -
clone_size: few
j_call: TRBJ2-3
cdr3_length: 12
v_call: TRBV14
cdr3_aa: CASSQHLYTQYF
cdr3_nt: TGTGCCAGCAGCCAACATCTATATACGCAGTATTTT

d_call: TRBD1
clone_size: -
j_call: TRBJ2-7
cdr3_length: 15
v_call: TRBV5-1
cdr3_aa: CASSLGTGEGYEQYF
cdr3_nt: TGCGCCAGCAGCTTGGGGACAGGGGAGGGATACGAGCAGTACTTC

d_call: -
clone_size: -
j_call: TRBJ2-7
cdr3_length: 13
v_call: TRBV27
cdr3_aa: CASSLRGTSEQYF
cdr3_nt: TGTGCCAGCAGTTTACGGGGGACGAGCGAGCAGTACTTC

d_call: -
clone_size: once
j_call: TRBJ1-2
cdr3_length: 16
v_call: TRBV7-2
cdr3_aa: CASSLVVWGAPAGYTF
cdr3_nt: TGTGCCAGCAGCTTAGTAGTATGGGGCGCCCCGGCCGGCTACACCTTC

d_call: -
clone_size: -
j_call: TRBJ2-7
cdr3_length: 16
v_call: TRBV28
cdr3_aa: CASSLEARGVTYEQYF
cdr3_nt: TGTGCCAGCAGCCTTGAGGCACGGGGAGTTACCTACGAGCAGTACTTC

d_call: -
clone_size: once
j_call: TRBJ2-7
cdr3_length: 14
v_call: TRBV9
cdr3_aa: CASSVESGTYEQYF
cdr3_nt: TGTGCCAGCAGCGTAGAGTCAGGGACCTACGAGCAGTACTTC

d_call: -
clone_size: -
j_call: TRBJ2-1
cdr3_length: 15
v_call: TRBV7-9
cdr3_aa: CASQTPGQFRNEQFF
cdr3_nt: TGTGCCAGCCAAACCCCAGGACAGTTTAGGAATGAGCAGTTCTTC

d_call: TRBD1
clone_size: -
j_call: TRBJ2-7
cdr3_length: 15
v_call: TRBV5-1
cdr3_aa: CASSLATGGTYEQYF
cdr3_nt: TGCGCCAGCAGCTTGGCGACAGGGGGAACCTACGAGCAGTACTTC

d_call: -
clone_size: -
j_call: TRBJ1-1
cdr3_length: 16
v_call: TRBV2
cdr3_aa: CASSEAGSRGVVGAFF
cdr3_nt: TGTGCCAGCAGTGAAGCGGGAAGCAGGGGTGTCGTGGGAGCTTTCTTT

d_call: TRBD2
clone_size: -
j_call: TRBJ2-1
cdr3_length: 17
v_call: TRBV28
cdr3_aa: CASSLEGRLSGYNEQFF
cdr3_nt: TGTGCCAGCAGTTTAGAGGGGAGACTTAGCGGGTACAATGAGCAGTTCTTC

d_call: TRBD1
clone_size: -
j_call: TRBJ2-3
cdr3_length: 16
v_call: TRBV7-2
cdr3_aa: CASSLAGTGGANTQYF
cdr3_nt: TGTGCCAGCAGCTTAGCCGGGACAGGGGGCGCGAATACGCAGTATTTT

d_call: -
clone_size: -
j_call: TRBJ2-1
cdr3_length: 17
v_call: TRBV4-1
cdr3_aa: CASSQVGTGSFHNEQFF
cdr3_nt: TGCGCCAGCAGCCAAGTAGGAACCGGGAGTTTCCACAATGAGCAGTTCTTC

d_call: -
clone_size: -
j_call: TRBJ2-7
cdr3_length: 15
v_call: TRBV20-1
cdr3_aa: CSASYLSLASSEQYF
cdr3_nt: TGCAGTGCTAGTTACCTTTCCCTTGCGTCTTCCGAGCAGTACTTC

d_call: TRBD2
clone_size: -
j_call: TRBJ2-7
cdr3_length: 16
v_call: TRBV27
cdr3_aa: CASSLSGGVTSYEQYF
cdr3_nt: TGTGCCAGCAGTTTGTCGGGGGGGGTAACGTCCTACGAGCAGTACTTC

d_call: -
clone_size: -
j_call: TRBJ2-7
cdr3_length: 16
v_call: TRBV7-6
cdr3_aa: CASSLGEAGFSYEQYF
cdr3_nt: TGTGCCAGCAGCTTAGGCGAGGCGGGGTTCTCCTACGAGCAGTACTTC

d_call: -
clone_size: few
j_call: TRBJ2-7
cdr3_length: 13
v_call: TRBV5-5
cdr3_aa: CASSLPSEDEQYF
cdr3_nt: TGTGCCAGCAGCTTGCCCTCCGAGGACGAGCAGTACTTC

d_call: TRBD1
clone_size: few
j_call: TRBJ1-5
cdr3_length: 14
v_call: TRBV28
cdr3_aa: CASKGTGGGQPQHF
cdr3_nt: TGTGCCAGCAAAGGGACAGGGGGAGGTCAGCCCCAGCATTTT

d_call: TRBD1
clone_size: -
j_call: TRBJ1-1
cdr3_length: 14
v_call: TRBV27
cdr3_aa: CASSLRQGRTEAFF
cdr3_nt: TGTGCCAGCAGTTTACGACAGGGGCGGACTGAAGCTTTCTTT

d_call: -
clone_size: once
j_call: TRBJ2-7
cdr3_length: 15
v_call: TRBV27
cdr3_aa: CASSPDRLETYEQYF
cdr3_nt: TGTGCCAGCAGTCCCGACAGGCTTGAAACCTACGAGCAGTACTTC

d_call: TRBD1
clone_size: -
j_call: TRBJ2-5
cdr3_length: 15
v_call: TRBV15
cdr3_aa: CATSCGQGIRETQYF
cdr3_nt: TGTGCCACCAGCTGTGGACAGGGCATACGAGAGACCCAGTACTTC

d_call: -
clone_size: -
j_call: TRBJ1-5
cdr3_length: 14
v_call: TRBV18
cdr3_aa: CASSPVKGNQPQHF
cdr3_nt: TGTGCCAGCTCACCGGTAAAGGGGAATCAGCCCCAGCATTTT

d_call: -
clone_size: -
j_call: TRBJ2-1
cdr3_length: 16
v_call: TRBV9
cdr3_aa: CASSVDFQRVNNEQFF
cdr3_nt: TGTGCCAGCAGCGTAGATTTTCAGCGGGTAAACAATGAGCAGTTCTTC

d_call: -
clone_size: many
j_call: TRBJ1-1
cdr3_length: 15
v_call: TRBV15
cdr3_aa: CATSRGVGGDTEAFF
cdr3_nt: TGTGCCACCAGCAGAGGTGTCGGGGGGGACACTGAAGCTTTCTTT

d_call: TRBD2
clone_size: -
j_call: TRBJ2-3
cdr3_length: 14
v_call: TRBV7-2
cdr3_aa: CASRAGASTDTQYF
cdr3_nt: TGTGCCAGCAGAGCGGGGGCTAGCACAGATACGCAGTATTTT

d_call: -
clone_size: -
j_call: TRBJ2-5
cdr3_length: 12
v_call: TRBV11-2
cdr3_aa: CASSLEAETQYF
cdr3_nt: TGTGCCAGCAGCTTAGAGGCCGAGACCCAGTACTTC

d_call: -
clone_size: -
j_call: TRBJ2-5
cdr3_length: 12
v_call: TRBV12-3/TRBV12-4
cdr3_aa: CASSFSRETQYF
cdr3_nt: TGTGCCAGCAGTTTTTCGCGGGAGACCCAGTACTTC

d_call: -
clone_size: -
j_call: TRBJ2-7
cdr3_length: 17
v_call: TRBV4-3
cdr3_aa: CASSQDAGQGEGYEQYF
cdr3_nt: TGCGCCAGCAGCCAAGATGCGGGGCAGGGGGAAGGCTACGAGCAGTACTTC

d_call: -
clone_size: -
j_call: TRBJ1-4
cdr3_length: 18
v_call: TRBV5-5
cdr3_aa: CASSEIRGSMLINEKLFF
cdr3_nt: TGTGCCAGCAGCGAAATCCGGGGATCAATGTTAATTAATGAAAAACTGTTTTTT

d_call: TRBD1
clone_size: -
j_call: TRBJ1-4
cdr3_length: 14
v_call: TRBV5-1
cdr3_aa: CASSFWTGGEKLFF
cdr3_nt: TGCGCCAGCAGCTTTTGGACAGGGGGGGAAAAACTGTTTTTT

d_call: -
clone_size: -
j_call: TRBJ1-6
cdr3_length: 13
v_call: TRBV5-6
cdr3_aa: CASSFFEGSPLHF
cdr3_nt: TGTGCCAGCAGCTTCTTTGAGGGATCACCCCTCCACTTT

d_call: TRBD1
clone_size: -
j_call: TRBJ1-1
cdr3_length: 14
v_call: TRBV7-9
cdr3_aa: CASSTQGGGTEAFF
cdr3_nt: TGTGCCAGCAGTACCCAGGGGGGTGGCACTGAAGCTTTCTTT

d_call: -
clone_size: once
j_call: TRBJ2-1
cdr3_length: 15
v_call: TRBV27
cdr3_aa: CASSSSDQIVELAFF
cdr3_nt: -

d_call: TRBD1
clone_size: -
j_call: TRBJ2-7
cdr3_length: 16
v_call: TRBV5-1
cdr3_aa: CASSPGTVLSSYEQYF
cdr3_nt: TGCGCCAGCAGCCCCGGGACAGTCCTTAGCTCCTACGAGCAGTACTTC

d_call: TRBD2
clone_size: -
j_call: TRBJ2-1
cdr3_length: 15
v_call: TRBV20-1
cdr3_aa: CSASGTSAAYNEQFF
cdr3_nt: TGCAGTGCTAGTGGGACTAGCGCCGCCTACAATGAGCAGTTCTTC

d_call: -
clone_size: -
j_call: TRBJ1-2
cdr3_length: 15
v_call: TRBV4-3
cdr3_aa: CASSQTGPWNYGYTF
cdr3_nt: TGCGCCAGCAGCCAAACAGGCCCTTGGAACTATGGCTACACCTTC

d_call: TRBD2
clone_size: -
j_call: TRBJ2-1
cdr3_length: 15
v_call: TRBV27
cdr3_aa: CASSPGTSGNNEQFF
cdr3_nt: TGTGCCAGCAGCCCGGGGACTAGCGGGAACAATGAGCAGTTCTTC

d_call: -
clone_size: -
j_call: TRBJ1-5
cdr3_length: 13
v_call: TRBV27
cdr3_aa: CASSLGANQPQHF
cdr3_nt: TGTGCCAGCAGTTTGGGGGCCAATCAGCCCCAGCATTTT

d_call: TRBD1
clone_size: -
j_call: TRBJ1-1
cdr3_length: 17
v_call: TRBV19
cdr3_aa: CASSSRDRGPVNTEAFF
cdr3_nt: TGTGCCAGTAGTTCACGGGACAGGGGGCCAGTGAACACTGAAGCTTTCTTT

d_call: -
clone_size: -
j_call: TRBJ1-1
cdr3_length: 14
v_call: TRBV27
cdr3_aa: CASSLLSAPGEAFF
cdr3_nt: TGTGCCAGCAGTTTACTCTCGGCCCCCGGGGAAGCTTTCTTT

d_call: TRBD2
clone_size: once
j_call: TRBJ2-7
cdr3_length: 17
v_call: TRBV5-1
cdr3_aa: CASSGGTSGRGPYEQYF
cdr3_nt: TGCGCCAGCAGCGGCGGGACTAGCGGGAGGGGACCCTACGAGCAGTACTTC

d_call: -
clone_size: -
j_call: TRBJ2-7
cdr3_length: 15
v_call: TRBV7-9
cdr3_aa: CASSPRTPLNWEQYF
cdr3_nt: TGTGCCAGCAGCCCTCGGACTCCTTTGAATTGGGAGCAGTACTTC

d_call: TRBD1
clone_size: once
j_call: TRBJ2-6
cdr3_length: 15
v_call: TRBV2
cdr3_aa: CASSSTGFGANVLTF
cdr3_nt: TGTGCCAGCAGTTCGACAGGGTTCGGGGCCAACGTCCTGACTTTC

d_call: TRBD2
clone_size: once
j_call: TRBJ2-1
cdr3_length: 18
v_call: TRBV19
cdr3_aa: CASSIHWTSGSSYNEQFF
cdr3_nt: TGTGCCAGTAGTATACACTGGACTAGCGGGAGCTCCTACAATGAGCAGTTCTTC

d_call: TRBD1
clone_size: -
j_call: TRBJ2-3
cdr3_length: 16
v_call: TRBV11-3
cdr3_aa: CASSKAGTGGLDTQYF
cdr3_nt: TGTGCCAGCAGCAAAGCCGGGACAGGGGGCTTAGATACGCAGTATTTT

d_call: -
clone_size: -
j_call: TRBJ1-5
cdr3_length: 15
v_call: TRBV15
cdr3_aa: CATSRDPPGNQPQHF
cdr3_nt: TGTGCCACCAGCAGAGACCCACCAGGTAATCAGCCCCAGCATTTT